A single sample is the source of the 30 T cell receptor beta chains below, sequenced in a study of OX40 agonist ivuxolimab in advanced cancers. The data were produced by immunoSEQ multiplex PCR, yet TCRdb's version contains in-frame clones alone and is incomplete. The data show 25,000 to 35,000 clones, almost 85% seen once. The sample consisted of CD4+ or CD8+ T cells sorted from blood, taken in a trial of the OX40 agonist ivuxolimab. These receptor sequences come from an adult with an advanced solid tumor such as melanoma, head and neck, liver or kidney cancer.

The CDR3 region has the DNA TGTGCCAGTGGACGGACAGTCCCCTACGAGCAGTACTTC. Its translation is CASGRTVPYEQYF. J is TRBJ2-7 and V is TRBV5-4; tentative D call: TRBD1 (6 bases). V dropped 8 bases and J dropped 2 bases, with 14 bases sitting between them. Germline lookup yields CDR1 SGHNT and CDR2 YYREEE (reference sequence). This CDR3 region has 13 residues.

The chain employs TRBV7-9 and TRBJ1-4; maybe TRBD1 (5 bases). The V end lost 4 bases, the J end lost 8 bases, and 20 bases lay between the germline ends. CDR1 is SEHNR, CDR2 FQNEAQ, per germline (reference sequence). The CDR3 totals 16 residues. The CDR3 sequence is CASSSRTGGGEEKLFF. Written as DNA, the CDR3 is TGTGCCAGCAGCTCCCGGACGGGGGGAGGAGAGGAAAAACTGTTTTTT.

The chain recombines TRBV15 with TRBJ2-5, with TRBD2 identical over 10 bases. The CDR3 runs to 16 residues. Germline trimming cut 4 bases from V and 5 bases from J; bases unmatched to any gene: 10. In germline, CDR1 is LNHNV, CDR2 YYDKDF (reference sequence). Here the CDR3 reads CATSTKTSGYRETQYF. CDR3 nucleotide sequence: TGTGCCACCAGCACAAAGACTAGCGGGTATAGGGAGACCCAGTACTTC.

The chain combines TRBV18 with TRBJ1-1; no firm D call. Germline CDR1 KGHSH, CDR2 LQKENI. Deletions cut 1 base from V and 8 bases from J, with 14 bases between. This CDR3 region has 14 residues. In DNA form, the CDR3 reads TGTGCCAGCTCACCACAGGACGGCCAAATGGAAGCTTTCTTT. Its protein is CASSPQDGQMEAFF.

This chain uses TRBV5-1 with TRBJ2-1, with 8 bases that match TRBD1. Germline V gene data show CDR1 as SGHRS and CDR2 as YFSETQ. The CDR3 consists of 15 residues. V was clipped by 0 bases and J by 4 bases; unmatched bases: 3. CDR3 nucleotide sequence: TGCGCCAGCAGCTTGGCAGGGGGCCAATACAATGAGCAGTTCTTC. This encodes CASSLAGGQYNEQFF.

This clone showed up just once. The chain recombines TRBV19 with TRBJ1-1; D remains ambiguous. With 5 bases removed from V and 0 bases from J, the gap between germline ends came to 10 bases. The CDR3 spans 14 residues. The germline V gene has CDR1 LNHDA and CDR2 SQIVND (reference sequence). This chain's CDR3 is CASSLGRLNTEAFF. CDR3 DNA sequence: TGTGCCAGTAGTCTAGGACGGTTGAACACTGAAGCTTTCTTT.

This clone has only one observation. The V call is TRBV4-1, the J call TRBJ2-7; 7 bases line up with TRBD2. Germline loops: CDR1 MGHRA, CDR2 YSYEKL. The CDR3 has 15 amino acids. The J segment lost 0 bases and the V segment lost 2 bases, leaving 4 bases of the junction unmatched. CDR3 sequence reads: CASSQLRDYSYEQYF. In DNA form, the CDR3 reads TGCGCCAGCAGCCAACTCCGGGACTACTCCTACGAGCAGTACTTC.

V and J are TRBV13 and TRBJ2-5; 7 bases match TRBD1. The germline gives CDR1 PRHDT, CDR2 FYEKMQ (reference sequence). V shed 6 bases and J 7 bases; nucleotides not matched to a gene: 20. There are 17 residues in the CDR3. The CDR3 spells CASSQTPMTGSGGTQYF. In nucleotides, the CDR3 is TGTGCCAGCAGTCAAACCCCAATGACAGGGAGTGGGGGGACCCAGTACTTC.

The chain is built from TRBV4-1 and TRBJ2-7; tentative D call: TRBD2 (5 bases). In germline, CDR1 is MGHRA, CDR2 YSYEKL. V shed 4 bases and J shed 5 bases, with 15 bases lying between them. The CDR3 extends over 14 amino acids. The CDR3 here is CASSPPGEVDEQYF. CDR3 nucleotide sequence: TGCGCCAGCAGCCCTCCCGGGGAAGTCGACGAGCAGTACTTC.

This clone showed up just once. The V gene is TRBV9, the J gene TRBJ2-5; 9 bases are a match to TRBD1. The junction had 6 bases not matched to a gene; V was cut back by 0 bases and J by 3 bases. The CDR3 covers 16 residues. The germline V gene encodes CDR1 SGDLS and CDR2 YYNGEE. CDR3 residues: CASSVAGGTGKETQYF. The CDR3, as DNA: TGTGCCAGCAGCGTAGCAGGAGGGACAGGGAAAGAGACCCAGTACTTC.

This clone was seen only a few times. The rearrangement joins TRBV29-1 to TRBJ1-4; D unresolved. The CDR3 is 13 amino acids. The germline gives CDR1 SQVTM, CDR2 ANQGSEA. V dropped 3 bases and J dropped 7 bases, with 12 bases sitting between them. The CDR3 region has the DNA TGCAGCGTTGATAACGGAAGTAGTGAAAAACTGTTTTTT. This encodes CSVDNGSSEKLFF.

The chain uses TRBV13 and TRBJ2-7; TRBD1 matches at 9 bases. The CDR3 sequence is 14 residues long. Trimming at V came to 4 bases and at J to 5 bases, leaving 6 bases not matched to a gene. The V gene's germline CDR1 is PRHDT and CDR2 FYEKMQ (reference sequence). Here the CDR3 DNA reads TGTGCCAGCAGCTCGCGGGACAGGGCGGACGAGCAGTACTTC. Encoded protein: CASSSRDRADEQYF. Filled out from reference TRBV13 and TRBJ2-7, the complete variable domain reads AAGVIQSPRHLIKEKRETATLKCYPIPRHDTVYWYQQGPGQDPQFLISFYEKMQSDKGSIPDRFSAQQFSDYHSELNMSSLELGDSALYFCASSSRDRADEQYFGPGTRLTVT.

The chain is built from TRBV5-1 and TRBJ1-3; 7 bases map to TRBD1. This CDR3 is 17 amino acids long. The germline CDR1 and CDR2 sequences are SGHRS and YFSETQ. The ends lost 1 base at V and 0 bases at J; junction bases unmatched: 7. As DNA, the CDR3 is TGCGCCAGCAGCTTGTCCGGGACAGTCAACTCTGGAAACACCATATATTTT. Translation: CASSLSGTVNSGNTIYF.

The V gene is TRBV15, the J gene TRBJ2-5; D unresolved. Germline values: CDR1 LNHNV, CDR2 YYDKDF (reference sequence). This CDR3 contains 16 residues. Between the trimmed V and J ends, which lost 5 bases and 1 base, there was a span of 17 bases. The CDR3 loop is CATSRDGVVSQETQYF. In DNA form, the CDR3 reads TGTGCCACCAGCCGCGACGGTGTGGTGAGCCAAGAGACCCAGTACTTC.

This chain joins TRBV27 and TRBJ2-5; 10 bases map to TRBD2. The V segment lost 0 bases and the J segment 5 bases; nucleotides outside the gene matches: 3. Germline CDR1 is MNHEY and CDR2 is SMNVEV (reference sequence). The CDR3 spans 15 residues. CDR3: CASSLSSGRFETQYF. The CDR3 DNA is TGTGCCAGCAGTTTATCTAGCGGGAGGTTTGAGACCCAGTACTTC.

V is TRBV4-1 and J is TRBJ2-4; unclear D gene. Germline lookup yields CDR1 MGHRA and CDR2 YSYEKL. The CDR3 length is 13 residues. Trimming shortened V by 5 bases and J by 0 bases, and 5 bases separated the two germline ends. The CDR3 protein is CASSREAKNIQYF. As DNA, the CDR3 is TGCGCCAGCAGCAGGGAAGCCAAAAACATTCAGTACTTC.

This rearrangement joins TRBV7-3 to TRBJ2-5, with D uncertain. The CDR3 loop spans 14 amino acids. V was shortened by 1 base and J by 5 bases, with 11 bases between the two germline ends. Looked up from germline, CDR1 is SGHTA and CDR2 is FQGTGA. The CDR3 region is CASSLNGEGETQYF. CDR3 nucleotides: TGTGCCAGCAGCTTAAATGGGGAAGGTGAGACCCAGTACTTC.

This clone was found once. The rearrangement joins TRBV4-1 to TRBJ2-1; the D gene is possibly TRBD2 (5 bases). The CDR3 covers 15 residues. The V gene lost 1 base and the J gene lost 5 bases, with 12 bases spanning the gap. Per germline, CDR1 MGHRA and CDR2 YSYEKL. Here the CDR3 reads CASSQGRRLNNEQFF. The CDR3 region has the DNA TGCGCCAGCAGCCAAGGGAGGCGACTAAACAATGAGCAGTTCTTC.

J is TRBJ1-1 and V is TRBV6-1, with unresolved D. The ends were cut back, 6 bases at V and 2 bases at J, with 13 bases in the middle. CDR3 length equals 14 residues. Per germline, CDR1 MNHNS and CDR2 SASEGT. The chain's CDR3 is CASSTDERNTEAFF. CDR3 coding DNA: TGTGCCAGCAGCACCGACGAACGAAACACTGAAGCTTTCTTT.

CDR3 nucleotide sequence: TGCGCCAGCAGCCAAGTCGGCGGACTAGCGGGACGGCTAGATACGCAGTATTTT. Its translation is CASSQVGGLAGRLDTQYF. The chain employs TRBV4-1 and TRBJ2-3; 12 bases align to TRBD2. Per germline, CDR1 MGHRA and CDR2 YSYEKL. The CDR3 is 18 residues long. J lost 5 bases, V lost 1 base, and 10 bases had no gene match.

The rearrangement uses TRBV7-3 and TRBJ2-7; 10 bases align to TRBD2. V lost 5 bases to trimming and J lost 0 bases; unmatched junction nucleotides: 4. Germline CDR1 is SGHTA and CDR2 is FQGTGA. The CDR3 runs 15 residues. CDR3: CASSPSGRPSYEQYF. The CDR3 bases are TGTGCCAGCAGCCCTAGCGGGAGACCCTCCTACGAGCAGTACTTC.

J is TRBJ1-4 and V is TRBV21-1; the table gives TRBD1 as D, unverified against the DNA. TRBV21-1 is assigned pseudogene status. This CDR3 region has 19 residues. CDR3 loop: CASSKVIRDTNATNEKLFF. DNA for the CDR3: TGTGCCAGCAGCAAAGTAATCCGGGACACCAATGCAACTAATGAAAAACTGTTTTTT.

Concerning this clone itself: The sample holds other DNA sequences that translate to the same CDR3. The CDR3 bases are TGTGCCAGCAGTGGGGAGGAATCCTCCTACGAGCAGTACTTC. This encodes CASSGEESSYEQYF. This chain links TRBV2 with TRBJ2-7; D possibly corresponds to TRBD2 (6 bases). There are 14 residues in the CDR3. V was pared by 4 bases and J by 0 bases, with 10 bases between. Germline V lookup: CDR1 SNHLY, CDR2 FYNNEI.

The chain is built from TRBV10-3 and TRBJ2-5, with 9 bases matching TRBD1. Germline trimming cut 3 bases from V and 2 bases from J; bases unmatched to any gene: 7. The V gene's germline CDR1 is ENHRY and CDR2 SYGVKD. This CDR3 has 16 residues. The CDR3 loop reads CAISEFRDRVQETQYF. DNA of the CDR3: TGTGCCATCAGTGAATTCCGGGACAGGGTGCAAGAGACCCAGTACTTC.

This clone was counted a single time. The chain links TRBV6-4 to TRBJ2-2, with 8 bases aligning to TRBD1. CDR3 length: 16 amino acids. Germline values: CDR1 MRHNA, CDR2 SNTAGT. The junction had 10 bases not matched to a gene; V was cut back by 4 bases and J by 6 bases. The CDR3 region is CASSADRGGTAGELFF. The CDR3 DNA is TGTGCCAGCAGTGCCGACAGGGGAGGAACAGCCGGGGAGCTGTTTTTT.

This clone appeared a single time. CDR3 sequence: CASSLAKGTPTYYEQYF. DNA of the CDR3: TGTGCCAGCAGCTTGGCCAAAGGGACCCCCACCTACTACGAGCAGTACTTC. This chain uses TRBV5-5 with TRBJ2-7; D is possibly TRBD1 or TRBD2 (5 bases each). V gave up 0 bases and J gave up 3 bases, with 19 bases separating them. The germline gives CDR1 SGHKS, CDR2 YYEKEE (reference sequence). CDR3 length: 17 amino acids.

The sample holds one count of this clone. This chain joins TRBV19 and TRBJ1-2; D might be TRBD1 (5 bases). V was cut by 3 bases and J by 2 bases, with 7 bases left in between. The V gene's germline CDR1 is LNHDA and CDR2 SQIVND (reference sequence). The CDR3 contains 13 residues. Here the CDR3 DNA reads TGTGCCAGTAGTATGGGACTCAACTATGGCTACACCTTC. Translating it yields CASSMGLNYGYTF.

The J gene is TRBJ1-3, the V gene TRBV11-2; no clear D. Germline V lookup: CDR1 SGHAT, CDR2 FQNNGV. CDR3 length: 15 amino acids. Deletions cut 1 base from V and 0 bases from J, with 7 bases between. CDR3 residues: CASSLVGSSGNTIYF. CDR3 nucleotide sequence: TGTGCCAGCAGCTTAGTCGGCAGCTCTGGAAACACCATATATTTT.

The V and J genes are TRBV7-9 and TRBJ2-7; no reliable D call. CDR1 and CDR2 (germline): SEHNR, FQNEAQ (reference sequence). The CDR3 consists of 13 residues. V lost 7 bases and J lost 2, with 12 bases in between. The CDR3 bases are TGTGCCAGCACCCCGGGCCGGACCTACGAGCAGTACTTC. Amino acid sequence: CASTPGRTYEQYF.

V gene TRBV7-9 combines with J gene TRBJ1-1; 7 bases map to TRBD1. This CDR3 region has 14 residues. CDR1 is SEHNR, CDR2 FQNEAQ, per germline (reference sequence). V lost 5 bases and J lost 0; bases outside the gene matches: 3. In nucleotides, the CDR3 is TGTGCCAGCAGCCCCGGACAGGTGAACACTGAAGCTTTCTTT. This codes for CASSPGQVNTEAFF.